The 28 T cell receptor beta chains below come from one sample, sequenced in a study of cytomegalovirus exposure and HLA in healthy donors. The assay was immunoSEQ multiplex PCR, and TCRdb's table has in-frame clones only and misses some. The sample lists 150,000 to 200,000 clones; about 89% were seen once. The sequencing input was PBMCs. Receptors were obtained from a young woman in good health and CMV-seropositive.

The rearrangement links TRBV9 to TRBJ2-7; 12 nucleotides align to TRBD1. The CDR3 totals 15 residues. Losses at the gene ends were 4 bases for V and 4 bases for J; bases not matched to a gene: 6. The germline V gene encodes CDR1 SGDLS and CDR2 YYNGEE. CDR3 bases: TGTGCCAGCAGCCGGGGGGACAGGGGGCTGTACGAGCAGTACTTC. Translating it yields CASSRGDRGLYEQYF.

In nucleotides, the CDR3 is TGTGCCAGCAGTTTTTTATGGGGGGATCTTAACTATGGCTACACCTTC. Translating gives CASSFLWGDLNYGYTF. The chain carries TRBV28 and TRBJ1-2, with a weak D call TRBD1 (5 bases). Germline CDR1 is MDHEN and CDR2 is SYDVKM. The V and J ends lost 3 bases and 1 base respectively, with 15 bases between them. CDR3 length: 16 amino acids.

The J gene is TRBJ1-3, the V gene TRBV25-1, with D perhaps matching TRBD1 (5 bases). V was shortened by 6 bases and J by 0 bases, with 15 bases between the two germline ends. This CDR3 has 16 residues. Germline V lookup: CDR1 MGHDK, CDR2 SYGVNS. The CDR3 region has the DNA TGTGCCAGCAGAGCCCCGGGACTGAGCTCTGGAAACACCATATATTTT. Its translation is CASRAPGLSSGNTIYF.

A single count supports this clone. This rearrangement joins TRBV11-2 to TRBJ2-1, with 11 bases aligning to TRBD1. The CDR3 spans 15 residues. Losses at the gene ends were 6 bases for V and 4 bases for J; bases not matched to a gene: 5. Germline V gene data show CDR1 as SGHAT and CDR2 as FQNNGV. CDR3 amino acids: CASSSGTGGYNEQFF. CDR3 nucleotide sequence: TGTGCCAGCAGTTCCGGGACAGGGGGGTACAATGAGCAGTTCTTC.

The chain is built from TRBV11-3 and TRBJ2-3, with 9 nucleotides matching TRBD1. There are 15 residues in the CDR3. V trimming: 5 bases; J trimming: 5 bases; junction bases outside the gene matches: 8. The V gene's germline CDR1 is SGHNT and CDR2 YENEEA. CDR3 sequence: CASSDRGGKGDTQYF. The DNA of the CDR3 is TGTGCCAGCAGCGACAGGGGGGGAAAGGGAGATACGCAGTATTTT.

The chain carries TRBV9 and TRBJ2-5, with 9 positions matching TRBD2. The CDR3 is made up of 20 amino acids. Germline V gives CDR1 SGDLS, CDR2 YYNGEE. Germline trimming cut 5 bases from V and 2 bases from J; bases unmatched to any gene: 22. The CDR3 sequence is CASSRRLLAGEGRPQETQYF. CDR3 DNA: TGTGCCAGCAGTAGAAGATTATTAGCGGGAGAAGGGCGGCCGCAAGAGACCCAGTACTTC.

The chain recombines TRBV2 with TRBJ1-1; D is perhaps TRBD1 (6 bases). The CDR3 has 14 residues. Trimming pared 7 bases from V and 3 bases from J, leaving 15 bases between. Germline lookup yields CDR1 SNHLY and CDR2 FYNNEI. The CDR3: CASTDSQGYTEAFF. In DNA form, the CDR3 reads TGTGCCAGCACCGACAGCCAGGGGTACACTGAAGCTTTCTTT. Together with reference TRBV2 and TRBJ1-1, the CDR3 gives the full variable domain: EPEVTQTPSHQVTQMGQEVILRCVPISNHLYFYWYRQILGQKVEFLVSFYNNEISEKSEIFDDQFSVERPDGSNFTLKIRSTKLEDSAMYFCASTDSQGYTEAFFGQGTRLTVV.

This clone was counted a single time. The rearrangement uses TRBV27 and TRBJ2-3; the match to TRBD1 covers 11 bases. This CDR3 comprises 16 residues. Germline V gives CDR1 MNHEY, CDR2 SMNVEV (reference sequence). V was clipped by 2 bases and J by 6 bases; unmatched bases: 7. CDR3 sequence: CASSLRTGGVTDTQYF. In DNA form, the CDR3 reads TGTGCCAGCAGTTTACGGACAGGGGGCGTGACGGATACGCAGTATTTT.

The CDR3 reads CASSLKGGQGRAGNTIYF. CDR3 coding DNA: TGTGCCAGCAGCTTGAAAGGTGGACAGGGGCGGGCTGGAAACACCATATATTTT. The chain has TRBV5-4 and TRBJ1-3; 9 bases are shared with TRBD1. Trimming cost V 1 base and J 2 bases; bases outside gene matches: 10. CDR3 size: 18 residues. Germline CDR1 SGHNT, CDR2 YYREEE (reference sequence).

The CDR3 spells CASSAGDLTDTQYF. CDR3 sequence (DNA): TGTGCCAGCAGCGCCGGGGATTTAACAGATACGCAGTATTTT. The chain carries TRBV9 and TRBJ2-3; tentatively, D is TRBD2 (5 bases). Germline values: CDR1 SGDLS, CDR2 YYNGEE. The CDR3 covers 14 residues. V was shortened by 3 bases and J by 3 bases, with 11 bases between the two germline ends.

The chain uses TRBV7-8 and TRBJ2-1; TRBD2 is a possible D gene (5 bases). Germline assignment: CDR1 SGHVS and CDR2 FQNEAQ. This CDR3 comprises 15 residues. V was cut by 5 bases and J by 0 bases, with 11 bases left in between. The CDR3 region is CASSPKRFSYNEQFF. Here the CDR3 DNA reads TGTGCCAGCAGCCCGAAGCGGTTCTCCTACAATGAGCAGTTCTTC.

The DNA for the CDR3 is TGCGCCAGCAGCTCGACAGGGGCACAGAACACCGGGGAGCTGTTTTTT. It codes for CASSSTGAQNTGELFF. J is TRBJ2-2 and V is TRBV5-1; 8 positions match TRBD1. This CDR3 has 16 amino acids. From germline, CDR1 is SGHRS and CDR2 YFSETQ. V gave up 3 bases and J gave up 1 base; unmatched junction bases: 5.

The CDR3 is CASSYVHYEQYF. The CDR3 bases are TGTGCCAGCAGTTACGTTCACTACGAGCAGTACTTC. This chain uses TRBV6-5 with TRBJ2-7; no firm D call. CDR1 is MNHEY and CDR2 is SVGAGI in the germline V gene. CDR3 length equals 12 residues. V lost 2 bases and J 3 bases, leaving 5 bases between the germline ends.

The V and J genes are TRBV2 and TRBJ1-5; D is unclear. The length of the CDR3 is 13 residues. The V gene lost 8 bases and the J gene lost 4 bases, with 12 bases spanning the gap. The V gene's germline CDR1 is SNHLY and CDR2 FYNNEI. CDR3 in amino acids: CASGYAGNQPQHF. The CDR3 bases are TGTGCCAGCGGATACGCGGGAAATCAGCCCCAGCATTTT.

V gene TRBV11-2 combines with J gene TRBJ2-2; 7 nucleotides line up with TRBD1. V trimming: 0 bases; J trimming: 12 bases; junction bases outside the gene matches: 7. The CDR3 covers 14 residues. Germline values: CDR1 SGHAT, CDR2 FQNNGV. The CDR3: CASSLDPDREQLFF. The CDR3 DNA sequence: TGTGCCAGCAGCTTAGATCCTGACAGGGAGCAGCTGTTTTTT.

This clone was seen once. The V and J genes are TRBV27 and TRBJ1-2, with D uncertain. CDR3 length equals 16 residues. V lost 2 bases to trimming and J lost 2 bases, with 15 bases between them. Germline values: CDR1 MNHEY, CDR2 SMNVEV (reference sequence). CDR3 loop: CASSLNRSGRNYGYTF. CDR3 nucleotides: TGTGCCAGCAGTTTAAATAGGTCTGGGCGCAACTATGGCTACACCTTC.

This chain uses TRBV7-7 with TRBJ2-2, with 8 bases identical to TRBD2. The CDR3 loop spans 19 amino acids. J gave up 2 bases and V 5 bases, and 16 bases lay outside the gene matches. The germline gives CDR1 SSHAT, CDR2 FNYEAQ (reference sequence). The CDR3, as DNA: TGTGCCAGCAGCCCACGGAGGGGTTTAGCGGGGATTAACACCGGGGAGCTGTTTTTT. Protein sequence: CASSPRRGLAGINTGELFF. Based on the CDR3 plus reference TRBV7-7 and TRBJ2-2, the full variable domain is GAGVSQSPRYKVTKRGQDVTLRCDPISSHATLYWYQQALGQGPEFLTYFNYEAQPDKSGLPSDRFSAERPEGSISTLTIQRTEQRDSAMYRCASSPRRGLAGINTGELFFGEGSRLTVL.

The rearrangement links TRBV7-2 to TRBJ2-3, with 14 positions matching TRBD2. V was clipped by 5 bases and J by 4 bases; unmatched bases: 8. This CDR3 contains 17 residues. Germline loops: CDR1 SGHTA, CDR2 FQGNSA. The CDR3 DNA reads TGTGCCAGCAGCGGGGGGGGACTAGCGGGAGCAGCAGATACGCAGTATTTT. This gives the protein CASSGGGLAGAADTQYF.

The genes are TRBV28 and TRBJ1-4; 9 bases line up with TRBD1. Germline CDR1 and CDR2: MDHEN and SYDVKM. V shed 8 bases, J shed 7 bases, and the junction held 11 bases outside the gene matches. The CDR3 spans 15 residues. CDR3 region: CASGSRDRDFEKLFF. The CDR3 nucleotides are TGTGCCAGCGGGAGCCGGGACAGGGATTTTGAAAAACTGTTTTTT.

CDR3 coding DNA: TGTGCCAGCAGCTTTACCCGGGGGGGGAACAATGAGCAGTTCTTC. Protein: CASSFTRGGNNEQFF. This chain uses TRBV11-2 with TRBJ2-1; TRBD2 agrees at 8 bases. Germline V gene lookup returns CDR1 SGHAT and CDR2 FQNNGV. V was pared by 3 bases and J by 5 bases, with 6 bases of the junction left unmatched. There are 15 residues in the CDR3.

This rearrangement joins TRBV7-9 to TRBJ2-7; TRBD1 might be the D (6 bases). The CDR3 extends over 18 amino acids. V lost 1 base to trimming and J lost 2 bases, with 21 bases between them. Germline CDR1 and CDR2: SEHNR and FQNEAQ (reference sequence). The CDR3 DNA reads as TGTGCCAGCAGCTTAGGAGCCGCAGGACAGCCGGCAGCCTACGAGCAGTACTTC. This encodes CASSLGAAGQPAAYEQYF.

DNA for the CDR3: TGTGCCAGCAGCTCACAGGTGAACACTGAAGCTTTCTTT. It encodes CASSSQVNTEAFF. V is TRBV7-9 and J is TRBJ1-1, with D possibly being TRBD1 (5 bases). The length of the CDR3 is 13 residues. Germline CDR1 SEHNR, CDR2 FQNEAQ (reference sequence). V was trimmed by 4 bases and J by 0 bases, leaving 6 bases between them.

The rearrangement joins TRBV15 to TRBJ1-5; TRBD1 might be the D (5 bases). V was trimmed by 0 bases and J by 6 bases, leaving 15 bases between them. CDR1 is LNHNV and CDR2 is YYDKDF in the germline V gene (reference sequence). CDR3 length equals 16 residues. CDR3 sequence reads: CATSRDWAREGQPQHF. DNA of the CDR3: TGTGCCACCAGCAGAGATTGGGCCAGGGAAGGTCAGCCCCAGCATTTT. Full variable domain (remainder filled in from reference TRBV15 and TRBJ1-5): DAMVIQNPRYQVTQFGKPVTLSCSQTLNHNVMYWYQQKSSQAPKLLFHYYDKDFNNEADTPDNFQSRRPNTSFCFLDIRSPGLGDTAMYLCATSRDWAREGQPQHFGDGTRLSIL.

The J gene is TRBJ2-7, the V gene TRBV11-2, with 7 bases aligning to TRBD2. From germline, CDR1 is SGHAT and CDR2 FQNNGV. The junction had 8 bases not matched to a gene; V was cut back by 0 bases and J by 6 bases. The CDR3 has 15 residues. The CDR3 DNA reads TGTGCCAGCAGCTTAGACAGATCGGGGGGTCTCGAGCAGTACTTC. Translating gives CASSLDRSGGLEQYF.

The J gene is TRBJ1-2, the V gene TRBV9; possibly TRBD1 for D (6 bases). The V gene lost 0 bases and the J gene lost 3 bases, with 12 bases spanning the gap. The CDR3 loop spans 15 amino acids. Germline CDR1 is SGDLS and CDR2 is YYNGEE. The CDR3 DNA reads as TGTGCCAGCAGCGTAGTGCCGGGGGGGCACTATGGCTACACCTTC. Translation: CASSVVPGGHYGYTF.

The chain links TRBV28 to TRBJ2-1; 9 bases fit TRBD1. The V gene's germline CDR1 is MDHEN and CDR2 SYDVKM. The CDR3 is 15 residues long. Germline trimming cut 6 bases from V and 6 bases from J; bases unmatched to any gene: 9. In DNA form, the CDR3 reads TGTGCCAGCAGCCGACGGGACAGGGTAGTCAATGAGCAGTTCTTC. It codes for CASSRRDRVVNEQFF.

The rearrangement links TRBV5-1 to TRBJ2-6, with TRBD1 identical over 7 bases. CDR3 length equals 18 residues. Per germline, CDR1 SGHRS and CDR2 YFSETQ. J lost 0 bases, V lost 1 base, and 7 bases had no gene match. CDR3 sequence: CASSLFTGVSSGANVLTF. CDR3 bases: TGCGCCAGCAGCTTGTTTACAGGGGTAAGCTCTGGGGCCAACGTCCTGACTTTC.

The chain uses TRBV18 and TRBJ1-4; the match to TRBD1 covers 9 bases. Germline V gene data show CDR1 as KGHSH and CDR2 as LQKENI. V shed 1 base and J 7 bases; nucleotides not matched to a gene: 7. The CDR3 consists of 16 residues. CDR3 sequence: CASSPQGQGVPEKLFF. Written as DNA, the CDR3 is TGTGCCAGCTCACCACAGGGACAGGGAGTACCTGAAAAACTGTTTTTT.